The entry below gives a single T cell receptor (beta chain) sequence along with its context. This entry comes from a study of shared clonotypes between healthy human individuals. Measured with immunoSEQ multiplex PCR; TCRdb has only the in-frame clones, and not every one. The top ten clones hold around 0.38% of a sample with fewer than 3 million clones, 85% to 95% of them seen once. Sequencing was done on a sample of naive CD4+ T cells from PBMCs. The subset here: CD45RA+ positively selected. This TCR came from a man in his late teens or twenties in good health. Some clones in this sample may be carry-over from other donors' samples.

The CDR3 DNA is TGTGCCAGCAGTCTCGACAAGCCCGATCAGCCCCAGCATTTT. Translation: CASSLDKPDQPQHF. The chain couples TRBV6-6 to TRBJ1-5; D ambiguous. Trimming shortened V by 5 bases and J by 5 bases, and 13 bases separated the two germline ends. Germline V gives CDR1 MNHNY, CDR2 SVGAGI (reference sequence). The CDR3 extends over 14 amino acids.